This is a list of T cell receptor beta chains from one sample in a study of CD8+CD57+ T cells in acquired aplastic anemia. TCRdb fed the reads into MiXCR, producing one record per CDR3 protein. This sample has some 410,000 distinct CDR3 sequences, with 55% to 70% found just once. The specimen was sorted CD4+, CD8+, or CD8+CD57+ T cells (not recorded which) from PBMCs. The source of these receptors is a human donor in good health, serving as a control. Each CDR3 is given with its conserved first and last residue. Each record gives: D gene, V gene, clone size, J gene, CDR3 DNA, CDR3 protein. A D gene is named only where the DNA matches it firmly. A row's size may be missing; if present it is once, few, many or a size class.

>NA|TRBV5-1|NA|TRBJ2-5
TGCGCCTGCAGCTCAACGACAGCGAACACTGGAGCTTACCAAGAGACCCAGTACTTC
CACSSTTANTGAYQETQYF
>NA|TRBV28|many|TRBJ1-1
TGTGCCAGCCTATCTGAGGCGCTGGACACTGAAGCTTTCTTT
CASLSEALDTEAFF
>NA|TRBV7-3|NA|TRBJ2-1
TGTGCCAGCAGCCTCTTAGCGGAAAGAAAGCAGTTGTTCTTC
CASSLLAERKQLFF
>TRBD1|TRBV25-1|NA|TRBJ1-2
TGTGCCAGCAGCCTGACAGGGTACAGCTACACCTTC
CASSLTGYSYTF
>TRBD2|TRBV15|many|TRBJ2-4
TGTGCCACCAGCAGGGGTAGCGGGGATTGGGCCAAAAACATTCAGTACTTC
CATSRGSGDWAKNIQYF
>NA|TRBV19|NA|TRBJ2-7
TGTGCCAGTACCCCTGGGGATACGGGGACCTCCTACGAGCAGTACTTC
CASTPGDTGTSYEQYF
>NA|TRBV20-1|NA|TRBJ2-6
TGCAGTGCTAGCTCGGGGCCAGGGGCCAACGTCCTGACTTTC
CSASSGPGANVLTF
>NA|TRBV10-3|NA|TRBJ1-2
TGTGCCATCAGTGAGCCCGACGGGAACTTTTGCTACACCTTC
CAISEPDGNFCYTF
>NA|TRBV7-8|NA|TRBJ1-5
TGTGCCAGCAGCTTAGTAGGGAGGATGGGCACTCAACCTCATTTT
CASSLVGRMGTQPHF
>NA|TRBV14|NA|TRBJ2-6
TGTGCCAGCAGCCTACTCCCCGGGCTGTGCTCTGGGGCCAACGCCCTGACTTTC
CASSLLPGLCSGANALTF
>NA|TRBV19|NA|TRBJ2-2
TGTGCCAGCAGCATAGACGCGATGGACACCACGGAGCTGTTTTTT
CASSIDAMDTTELFF
>NA|TRBV5-1|NA|TRBJ2-2
TGTGCCAGCAGAATACAACGGGGGAGCTCCGGGGAGCTGTTTTTT
CASRIQRGSSGELFF